The rows below give T cell receptor beta chains drawn from one sample of a study of PD-L1 blockade in urothelial cancer. This table comes from immunoSEQ multiplex PCR, and its TCRdb copy is limited to in-frame clones, with some not included. The profile shows about 38,000 clones, 70% to 90% of them singletons. The sequenced sample was PBMCs, obtained around atezolizumab (anti-PD-L1) treatment. The source is a man between 60 and 75 years old with urothelial cancer. Each CDR3 is given with its conserved first and last residue. A D gene is named only where the DNA matches it firmly. The size entry is marked missing in some rows and otherwise reads once, few, many or a size class.

abundance	d_gene	v_gene	j_gene	CDR3nt	CDR3aa
NA	TRBD1	TRBV19	TRBJ2-7	TGTGCCAGTAGTATAGGGGGACAGGGACTTTCCTACGAGCAGTACTTC	CASSIGGQGLSYEQYF
few	TRBD2	TRBV27	TRBJ2-7	TGTGCCAGCAGTCCTCCCCTGGTGGCGGGAGGGTACGAGCAGTACTTC	CASSPPLVAGGYEQYF
NA	TRBD1	TRBV5-1	TRBJ2-7	TGCGCCAGCAGCATTGGTCCCGGACAGGGAACCTACGAGCAGTACTTC	CASSIGPGQGTYEQYF
NA	NA	TRBV6-1	TRBJ2-2	TGTGCCAGCAGTGAGCGGCCTTCGGCCGGGGAGCTGTTTTTT	CASSERPSAGELFF
NA	TRBD1	TRBV5-6	TRBJ1-6	TGTGCCAGCAGTCAATACCAGGGGGCGGTTGGCTCACCCCTCCACTTT	CASSQYQGAVGSPLHF
NA	TRBD1	TRBV15	TRBJ2-5	TGTGCCACCAGCAGATTGCCTGGACAGGGTGGGACCCAGTACTTC	CATSRLPGQGGTQYF
NA	NA	TRBV7-3	TRBJ1-1	TGTGCCAGCAGCTTAATTGTGGGAGGCACTGAAGCTTTCTTT	CASSLIVGGTEAFF
NA	NA	TRBV6-5	TRBJ2-1	TGTGCCAGCAGTTACGGCCATGAGCAGTTCTTC	CASSYGHEQFF
NA	TRBD1	TRBV28	TRBJ2-1	TGTGCCAGCAGACAGGGGGACGGATCCTACAATGAGCAGTTCTTC	CASRQGDGSYNEQFF
NA	NA	TRBV30	TRBJ1-3	TGTGCCTGGGGACAAGAAAACACCATATATTTT	CAWGQENTIYF
NA	NA	TRBV30	TRBJ1-5	TGTGCCTGGAGTAAGTCAGGGCTTCAGCCCCAGCATTTT	CAWSKSGLQPQHF
NA	TRBD1	TRBV7-2	TRBJ2-7	TGTGCCAGCAGCTGGAGGACAGGCTACGAGCAGTACTTC	CASSWRTGYEQYF
NA	NA	TRBV7-8	TRBJ1-4	TGTGCCAGCAGCTTAGGGGGGCCTAATGAAAAACTGTTTTTT	CASSLGGPNEKLFF
NA	TRBD1	TRBV5-4	TRBJ1-2	TGTGCCAGCAGCAAACCGACAGGGAGAATGAGCTATGGCTACACCTTC	CASSKPTGRMSYGYTF
NA	NA	TRBV11-3	TRBJ2-1	TGTGCCAGCAGCTTAGATAGGGGCAATGAGCAGTTCTTC	CASSLDRGNEQFF
NA	TRBD2	TRBV7-7	TRBJ2-3	TGTGCTAGCAGCCCTAGCGGAGGGGACTTCACAGATACGCAGTATTTT	CASSPSGGDFTDTQYF
once	TRBD1	TRBV27	TRBJ2-7	TGTGCCAGCAGCCCCGGGACAGGGGGTCCCTACGAGCAGTACTTC	CASSPGTGGPYEQYF
NA	TRBD1	TRBV12-5	TRBJ1-2	TGTGCTAGTGGTACTCTTGGACAGGGTGGTGCCTATGGCTACACCTTC	CASGTLGQGGAYGYTF
NA	NA	TRBV7-9	TRBJ1-2	TGTGCCAGCAGCTTAGGTGGCGGCGGCTACACCTTC	CASSLGGGGYTF
NA	TRBD2	TRBV5-6	TRBJ2-7	TGTGCCAGCAGCTTAACCGGGACTAGCGGCTACGAGCAGTACTTC	CASSLTGTSGYEQYF
once	NA	TRBV13	TRBJ1-3	TGTGCCAGCAGCTACACCGGGACACCTGGAAACACCATATATTTT	CASSYTGTPGNTIYF
NA	TRBD2	TRBV27	TRBJ2-1	TGTGCCAGCAAAAGGACTAGCGACTACAATGAGCAGTTCTTC	CASKRTSDYNEQFF
once	NA	TRBV18	TRBJ2-1	TGTGCCAGCTCACCAGGGCTCAACAATGAGCAGTTCTTC	CASSPGLNNEQFF
NA	NA	TRBV27	TRBJ2-7	TGTGCCAGCAGTTTTGGTGGCTCGCTCACCACCTACGAGCAGTACTTC	CASSFGGSLTTYEQYF
NA	TRBD1	TRBV5-6	TRBJ1-2	TGTGCCAGCAGCTTGCCGCGGGACAGGGGATTTGCTAACTATGGCTACACCTTC	CASSLPRDRGFANYGYTF
NA	NA	TRBV11-2	TRBJ2-7	TGTGCCAGCAGCTTAGTTGCAGGTATAGGCGAGCAGTACTTC	CASSLVAGIGEQYF
NA	NA	TRBV5-5	TRBJ2-5	TGTGCCAGCAGCTTGGCCAACAGTAAACAAGAGACCCAGTACTTC	CASSLANSKQETQYF
NA	NA	TRBV5-1	TRBJ2-7	TGCGCCAGCAGCTTGTTCGCGGGGCTAGCTGACTACGAGCAGTACTTC	CASSLFAGLADYEQYF
NA	TRBD2	TRBV27	TRBJ2-1	TGTGCCAGCAGCATGTCGCTAGCGGGAGAGTCAAATGAGCAGTTCTTC	CASSMSLAGESNEQFF
few	NA	TRBV7-2	TRBJ1-2	TGTGCCAGCAGCTTAGAGGGAGACTATGGCTACACCTTC	CASSLEGDYGYTF
NA	TRBD2	TRBV6-5	TRBJ2-1	TGTGCAGTACGCCGCAAGCGGGAGCCCTACAATGAGCAGTTCTTC	CAVRRKREPYNEQFF
once	TRBD1	TRBV18	TRBJ1-1	TGTGCCAGCTCACCGACAGGGCTAACTGAAGCTTTCTTT	CASSPTGLTEAFF
NA	TRBD1	TRBV4-1	TRBJ2-7	TGCGCCAGCAGCCAAGAAGGAGGGACAGGCCCCAAATTCTCCTACGAGCAGTACTTC	CASSQEGGTGPKFSYEQYF
NA	NA	TRBV15	TRBJ2-5	TGTGCCACCAGCAGAGATGAACAGGTCCAAGAGACCCAGTACTTC	CATSRDEQVQETQYF
NA	NA	TRBV29-1	TRBJ1-1	TGCAGCCTTACTCATGTGAACACTGAAGCTTTCTTT	CSLTHVNTEAFF
few	NA	TRBV6-6	TRBJ1-1	TGTGCCAGCCGGGGGGTTGGGGACACTGAAGCTTTCTTT	CASRGVGDTEAFF
NA	TRBD2	TRBV5-1	TRBJ2-7	TGCGCCAGCAGCTTGGCCTCAGCGGGAGAACCTCGGGAGCAGTACTTC	CASSLASAGEPREQYF
once	TRBD2	TRBV19	TRBJ2-7	TGTGCCAGTAGTCCGATGACTAGCGGGGCGTCCTACGAGCAGTACTTC	CASSPMTSGASYEQYF
NA	NA	TRBV27	TRBJ2-3	TGTGCCAGCGGGTACAGGCTTACTAGCACAGATACGCAGTATTTT	CASGYRLTSTDTQYF
NA	NA	TRBV25-1	TRBJ1-2	TGTGCCAGCAGTGACTCCGGACAGAGTGGTAACTATGGCTACACCTTC	CASSDSGQSGNYGYTF
NA	NA	TRBV7-8	TRBJ1-5	TGTGCCAGCAGCTTATTTTCGAGGAACGGAGCGGGGAGCAATCAGCCCCAGCATTTT	CASSLFSRNGAGSNQPQHF
NA	TRBD2	TRBV19	TRBJ2-7	TGTGCCAGTAGTACCTTAGCGGGAGTGGCCTACGAGCAGTACTTC	CASSTLAGVAYEQYF
NA	TRBD2	TRBV7-2	TRBJ2-5	TGTGCCAGCAGCTCCTCGGGACTAGCGGGGAAGGAGACCCAGTACTTC	CASSSSGLAGKETQYF
NA	NA	TRBV6-1	TRBJ2-5	TGTGCCAGCAGTGAAGACACGACAGGTCAAGAGACCCAGTACTTC	CASSEDTTGQETQYF
NA	TRBD2	TRBV4-1	TRBJ2-3	TGCGCCAGCAGCCAAGGGACTAGCGGAACTAGCACAGATACGCAGTATTTT	CASSQGTSGTSTDTQYF
NA	TRBD1	TRBV10-1	TRBJ1-6	TGCGCCAGCAGAGGACAGGGGAATTCACCCCTCCACTTT	CASRGQGNSPLHF
NA	TRBD2	TRBV11-2	TRBJ2-1	TGTGCCAGCAGTCCAGGACTAGCGGGAGAACGTGAGCAGTTCTTC	CASSPGLAGEREQFF
NA	TRBD2	TRBV5-1	TRBJ2-5	TGCGCCAGCAGCTTGGGACTAGCGGGACTCCAAAAGACCCAGTACTTC	CASSLGLAGLQKTQYF
NA	TRBD2	TRBV30	TRBJ2-7	TGTGCCTGGAACCCAAGCGGGAGCTCCTACGAGCAGTACTTC	CAWNPSGSSYEQYF
NA	NA	TRBV7-2	TRBJ1-1	TGTGCCAGCAGCCGGGAGGGTAACCCGAGGACTGAAGCTTTCTTT	CASSREGNPRTEAFF
NA	TRBD2	TRBV30	TRBJ2-1	TGTGCCTGGAGTGTACGGGACTACGATGAGCAGTTCTTC	CAWSVRDYDEQFF
NA	NA	TRBV19	TRBJ1-5	TGTGCCAGTAGTATGTTGAGTAGTTCGGGGCAGCCCCAGCATTTT	CASSMLSSSGQPQHF
NA	NA	TRBV7-8	TRBJ2-3	TGTGCCAGCAGCTTAATGGGGGATGGACAGTTGAGCACAGATACGCAGTATTTT	CASSLMGDGQLSTDTQYF
NA	TRBD1	TRBV6-5	TRBJ1-1	TGTGCCAGCAAGGTTACAGGGGGTCTCGCTGAAGCTTTCTTT	CASKVTGGLAEAFF
few	TRBD2	TRBV19	TRBJ2-6	TGTGCCAGTAGTATCCCCTGGACTAGCGGGGCCCTCTCAGCCAACGTCCTGACTTTC	CASSIPWTSGALSANVLTF